This T cell receptor (beta chain) came from a study of blood T cell repertoires in COVID-19. Across the study: The United States, Italy and Spain provided the acute and convalescent COVID-19 samples. From T cells, B-cell-depleted T cells, or PBMCs came the material, which was cDNA or gDNA.

Looked up from germline, CDR1 is SGHNT and CDR2 is YENEEA. This CDR3 has 17 amino acids. V lost 2 bases, J lost 7 bases, and 24 bases lay in between. The method was immunoSEQ multiplex PCR; TCRdb's version includes in-frame clones alone and lacks a portion of them. This sample carries roughly 180,000 clones, around 89% of them seen once, and the ten largest clones take more than 3.5%. This sequence joins TRBV11-3 and TRBJ2-7; possibly TRBD2 for D (5 bases). The sequenced sample consisted of peripheral blood. The sequence came from a woman in her thirties with acute or convalescent COVID-19. The CDR3 spells CASSLSRLLYGLFEQYF. The CDR3 coding sequence is TGTGCCAGCAGCTTATCCAGGTTACTCTACGGACTTTTTGAGCAGTACTTC.